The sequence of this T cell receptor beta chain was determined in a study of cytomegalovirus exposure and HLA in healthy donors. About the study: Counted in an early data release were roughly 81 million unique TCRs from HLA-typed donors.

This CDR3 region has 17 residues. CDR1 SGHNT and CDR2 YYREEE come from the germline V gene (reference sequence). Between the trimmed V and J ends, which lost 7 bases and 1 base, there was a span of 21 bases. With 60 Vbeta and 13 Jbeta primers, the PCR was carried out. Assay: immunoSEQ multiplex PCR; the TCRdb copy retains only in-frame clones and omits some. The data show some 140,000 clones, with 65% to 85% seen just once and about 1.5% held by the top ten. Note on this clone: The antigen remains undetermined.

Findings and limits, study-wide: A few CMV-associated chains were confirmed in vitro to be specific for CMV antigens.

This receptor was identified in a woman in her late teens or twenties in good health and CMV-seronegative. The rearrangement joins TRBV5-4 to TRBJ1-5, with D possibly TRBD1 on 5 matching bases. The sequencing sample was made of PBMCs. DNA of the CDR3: TGTGCCAGCGTTCGAAGGACGTTGGGGGGAAGCAATCAGCCCCAGCATTTT. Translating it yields CASVRRTLGGSNQPQHF.